This is a list of T cell receptor beta chains from one sample in a study of blood T cell repertoires in COVID-19. The table came from immunoSEQ multiplex PCR; TCRdb's copy has only in-frame clones and leaves some out. The sample has approximately 150,000 clones, roughly nine tenths seen once. Specimen: peripheral blood. These receptors all stem from a human donor in a cohort sampled during active COVID-19. The CDR3 runs from the conserved cysteine through the conserved F or W. A D gene is named only where the DNA matches it firmly. Clone size is not always given. Where it is, it says once, few, many or a class for expanded clones.

CDR3 DNA: TGTGCCAGCATCCGGGGTAGCTCCTACAATGAGCAGTTCTTC
CDR3 protein: CASIRGSSYNEQFF
D gene: -
clone size: -
V gene: TRBV11-2
CDR3 length: 14
J gene: TRBJ2-1

CDR3 DNA: TGTGCCAGCAGCCAGGGGCCAGCGGACGAGCAGTACTTC
CDR3 protein: CASSQGPADEQYF
D gene: -
clone size: -
V gene: TRBV7-3
CDR3 length: 13
J gene: TRBJ2-7

CDR3 DNA: TGTGCCAGCAGTTTAGGACTAGTAGACTCCTACGAGCAGTACTTC
CDR3 protein: CASSLGLVDSYEQYF
D gene: TRBD2
clone size: once
V gene: TRBV28
CDR3 length: 15
J gene: TRBJ2-7

CDR3 DNA: TGTGCCAGTAGTACGTCCGACGCAGGGGCAAATCAGCCCCAGCATTTT
CDR3 protein: CASSTSDAGANQPQHF
D gene: -
clone size: -
V gene: TRBV19
CDR3 length: 16
J gene: TRBJ1-5

CDR3 DNA: TGTGCCAGTAGTAATTCTGGACAATATAGCAATCAGCCCCAGCATTTT
CDR3 protein: CASSNSGQYSNQPQHF
D gene: -
clone size: -
V gene: TRBV19
CDR3 length: 16
J gene: TRBJ1-5

CDR3 DNA: TGTGCCAGCAGCCGGGACAGGGCACCCTATGGCTACACCTTC
CDR3 protein: CASSRDRAPYGYTF
D gene: TRBD1
clone size: -
V gene: TRBV5-6
CDR3 length: 14
J gene: TRBJ1-2

CDR3 DNA: TGTGCCAGCAGTACCGGGACAGATTGGCATGAGCAGTTCTTC
CDR3 protein: CASSTGTDWHEQFF
D gene: TRBD1
clone size: -
V gene: TRBV2
CDR3 length: 14
J gene: TRBJ2-1

CDR3 DNA: TGTGCCAGCAGCCAAGATGTAGGGAGTCACTATGGCTACACCTTC
CDR3 protein: CASSQDVGSHYGYTF
D gene: -
clone size: once
V gene: TRBV3-1/TRBV3-2
CDR3 length: 15
J gene: TRBJ1-2

CDR3 DNA: TGTGCCAGCAGCTGGCTGAACACTGAAGCTTTCTTT
CDR3 protein: CASSWLNTEAFF
D gene: -
clone size: -
V gene: TRBV2
CDR3 length: 12
J gene: TRBJ1-1

CDR3 DNA: TGTGCCAGTAGTATAGTGGCGGCGATGACGAGCACAGATACGCAGTATTTT
CDR3 protein: CASSIVAAMTSTDTQYF
D gene: -
clone size: -
V gene: TRBV19
CDR3 length: 17
J gene: TRBJ2-3

CDR3 DNA: TGTGCCAGCAGCCGTAGCGAATTCTCCTACAATGAGCAGTTCTTC
CDR3 protein: CASSRSEFSYNEQFF
D gene: -
clone size: -
V gene: TRBV6-2/TRBV6-3
CDR3 length: 15
J gene: TRBJ2-1

CDR3 DNA: TGTGCCAGCTCACGCCGGGACACGGGACACACTGAAGCTTTCTTT
CDR3 protein: CASSRRDTGHTEAFF
D gene: -
clone size: -
V gene: TRBV18
CDR3 length: 15
J gene: TRBJ1-1

CDR3 DNA: TGTGCCAGCAGCGTAGCTACGGGGGTAGAAGGACTCGCGGGCGGGGGCAATGAGCAGTTCTTC
CDR3 protein: CASSVATGVEGLAGGGNEQFF
D gene: TRBD2
clone size: -
V gene: TRBV9
CDR3 length: 21
J gene: TRBJ2-1

CDR3 DNA: TGTGCCAGCAGTGAAAAAAAAGTAGAGCGGGAGTTCCCCTACAATGAGCAGTTCTTC
CDR3 protein: CASSEKKVEREFPYNEQFF
D gene: TRBD2
clone size: -
V gene: TRBV2
CDR3 length: 19
J gene: TRBJ2-1

CDR3 DNA: TGTGCCGGCAGCTTGGGCCAGGGTGATTCACCCCTCCACTTT
CDR3 protein: CAGSLGQGDSPLHF
D gene: -
clone size: -
V gene: TRBV7-9
CDR3 length: 14
J gene: TRBJ1-6

CDR3 DNA: TGTGCCAGCACCAAACCAAGATCCACAGCGGGAGACAATGAGCAGTTCTTC
CDR3 protein: CASTKPRSTAGDNEQFF
D gene: TRBD2
clone size: once
V gene: TRBV7-9
CDR3 length: 17
J gene: TRBJ2-1

CDR3 DNA: TGTGCCAGCAGCCCCGCGGGTGCAGGCAGAACTAATGAAAAACTGTTTTTT
CDR3 protein: CASSPAGAGRTNEKLFF
D gene: -
clone size: -
V gene: TRBV5-5
CDR3 length: 17
J gene: TRBJ1-4

CDR3 DNA: TGCGCCAGCAGCCATCGTTCCGGGGAGGGTTTGGTTACTGAAGCTTTCTTT
CDR3 protein: CASSHRSGEGLVTEAFF
D gene: -
clone size: -
V gene: TRBV4-1
CDR3 length: 17
J gene: TRBJ1-1

CDR3 DNA: TGTGCCAGCAGCTTAAAAAGGCAGGGTTGGTGGACCCCTCAAGAGACCCAGTACTTC
CDR3 protein: CASSLKRQGWWTPQETQYF
D gene: -
clone size: -
V gene: TRBV7-2
CDR3 length: 19
J gene: TRBJ2-5

CDR3 DNA: TGTGCCAGCAGCGGGACAAAGCCTGCCCGGACTGAAGCTTTCTTT
CDR3 protein: CASSGTKPARTEAFF
D gene: -
clone size: -
V gene: TRBV11-3
CDR3 length: 15
J gene: TRBJ1-1

CDR3 DNA: TGTGCCAGCAGCCCTCGACAGGGTTCGCTTGATGGCTACACCTTC
CDR3 protein: CASSPRQGSLDGYTF
D gene: TRBD1
clone size: -
V gene: TRBV5-5
CDR3 length: 15
J gene: TRBJ1-2

CDR3 DNA: TGTGCCAGCAGGCCACAGGGCTACGAGCAGTACTTC
CDR3 protein: CASRPQGYEQYF
D gene: -
clone size: -
V gene: TRBV7-8
CDR3 length: 12
J gene: TRBJ2-7

CDR3 DNA: TGTGCCAGCAGCTCTCAACCGGACAGGGGGCCCGAGCAGTACTTC
CDR3 protein: CASSSQPDRGPEQYF
D gene: TRBD1
clone size: once
V gene: TRBV5-4
CDR3 length: 15
J gene: TRBJ2-7

CDR3 DNA: TGTGCCAGCAGTCTGGGGAGTTCTGAAGCTTTCTTT
CDR3 protein: CASSLGSSEAFF
D gene: -
clone size: -
V gene: TRBV6-6
CDR3 length: 12
J gene: TRBJ1-1

CDR3 DNA: TGTGCCAGCAGTCGTAAGACCGGGACAGGGTTGACCTACGAGCAGTACTTC
CDR3 protein: CASSRKTGTGLTYEQYF
D gene: TRBD1
clone size: -
V gene: TRBV27
CDR3 length: 17
J gene: TRBJ2-7

CDR3 DNA: TGTGCCAGCAGTTCCGGGACTAGCGGCGCCTACGAGCAGTACTTC
CDR3 protein: CASSSGTSGAYEQYF
D gene: TRBD2
clone size: -
V gene: TRBV27
CDR3 length: 15
J gene: TRBJ2-7

CDR3 DNA: TGTGCCAGCAGAAAACAGGGGGGAAGCAATCAGCCCCAGCATTTT
CDR3 protein: CASRKQGGSNQPQHF
D gene: TRBD1
clone size: once
V gene: TRBV6-5
CDR3 length: 15
J gene: TRBJ1-5

CDR3 DNA: TGTGCCAGCAGTGCCCGACAGGGGGCAGGGGGCAATCAGCCCCAGCATTTT
CDR3 protein: CASSARQGAGGNQPQHF
D gene: TRBD1
clone size: -
V gene: TRBV6-2/TRBV6-3
CDR3 length: 17
J gene: TRBJ1-5

CDR3 DNA: TGTGCCAGCAGATTGCCTAGCGGCTACACCTTC
CDR3 protein: CASRLPSGYTF
D gene: -
clone size: few
V gene: TRBV28
CDR3 length: 11
J gene: TRBJ1-2

CDR3 DNA: TGTGCCAGCACCCCCGGGGACTTCGCGGGGCAGCCCCAGCATTTT
CDR3 protein: CASTPGDFAGQPQHF
D gene: -
clone size: -
V gene: TRBV6-2/TRBV6-3
CDR3 length: 15
J gene: TRBJ1-5

CDR3 DNA: TGTGCCAGCAGCTCACGGGCAGGGTTCACCTACGAGCAGTACTTC
CDR3 protein: CASSSRAGFTYEQYF
D gene: -
clone size: -
V gene: TRBV7-8
CDR3 length: 15
J gene: TRBJ2-7

CDR3 DNA: TGTGCCAGCAGCGGTTCGGGACAGGGTGATTCACCCCTCCACTTT
CDR3 protein: CASSGSGQGDSPLHF
D gene: TRBD1
clone size: -
V gene: TRBV2
CDR3 length: 15
J gene: TRBJ1-6

CDR3 DNA: TGTGCCAGCAGCCCCAGCGGGCCTTCCTACAATGAGCAGTTCTTC
CDR3 protein: CASSPSGPSYNEQFF
D gene: -
clone size: -
V gene: TRBV7-8
CDR3 length: 15
J gene: TRBJ2-1

CDR3 DNA: TGTGCCACCAGGCCGGGCGGGGACCACACTGAAGCTTTCTTT
CDR3 protein: CATRPGGDHTEAFF
D gene: -
clone size: -
V gene: TRBV24-1
CDR3 length: 14
J gene: TRBJ1-1

CDR3 DNA: TGTGCCAGCAGCTCCCCGGCGGGCCTCCAAGAGACCCAGTACTTC
CDR3 protein: CASSSPAGLQETQYF
D gene: -
clone size: -
V gene: TRBV11-2
CDR3 length: 15
J gene: TRBJ2-5

CDR3 DNA: TGTGCCAGCAGCCCCCGGGACAGGTCCTACGAGCAGTACTTC
CDR3 protein: CASSPRDRSYEQYF
D gene: TRBD1
clone size: -
V gene: TRBV5-6
CDR3 length: 14
J gene: TRBJ2-7

CDR3 DNA: TGTGCCAGCAGCTTGGGGGGCGGCTACACGCAGTATTTT
CDR3 protein: CASSLGGGYTQYF
D gene: -
clone size: once
V gene: TRBV5-8
CDR3 length: 13
J gene: TRBJ2-3